This entry lists 26 T cell receptor beta chains sequenced from one sample in a study of low-dose radiotherapy and immunotherapy resistance in tumors. Primers targeting TRAV and TRBV primed first-strand cDNA, covering alpha and beta chains. The authors ran about 21 PCR cycles to amplify TCRs with a constant-region primer and V-primer adapter. One entry per CDR3 protein results from TCRdb running MiXCR on the reads. Of more than 45,000 distinct CDR3 sequences listed, roughly a quarter were seen once; the top ten hold 5.7%. Time point indicated: before trial treatment. The sequences come from PBMCs, collected before treatment. The source is a male donor with prostate cancer.

This clonotype was counted many times. The rearrangement joins TRBV11-2 to TRBJ2-7; either TRBD1 or TRBD2 may fit D (7 bases each). The germline V gene encodes CDR1 SGHAT and CDR2 FQNNGV. V was shortened by 5 bases and J by 3 bases, with 14 bases between the two germline ends. This CDR3 has 14 amino acids. Here the CDR3 reads CASSRGDRGYEQYF. CDR3 nucleotides: TGTGCCAGCAGCCGGGGGGACAGAGGCTACGAGCAGTACTTC. The full variable domain, completed using reference TRBV11-2 and TRBJ2-7, is EAGVAQSPRYKIIEKRQSVAFWCNPISGHATLYWYQQILGQGPKLLIQFQNNGVVDDSQLPKDRFSAERLKGVDSTLKIQPAKLEDSAVYLCASSRGDRGYEQYFGPGTRLTVT.

This clonotype has at least ten counts. The chain recombines TRBV5-6 with TRBJ2-7, with D unclear. CDR1 is SGHDT and CDR2 is YYEEEE in the germline V gene. The germline V and J ends were trimmed by 1 base and 1 base, with 15 bases remaining between them. The length of the CDR3 is 16 residues. CDR3 region: CASSLFSRLGSYEQYF. The CDR3 DNA follows: TGTGCCAGCAGCTTGTTTTCGCGGTTAGGGTCCTACGAGCAGTACTTC.

In this sample, this clonotype turned up many times. The rearrangement uses TRBV5-1 and TRBJ2-7, with 9 bases that match TRBD2. CDR3 length equals 17 residues. The V segment lost 3 bases and the J segment 1 base; nucleotides outside the gene matches: 11. CDR1 is SGHRS, CDR2 YFSETQ, per germline. CDR3 sequence: CASSSGGGSGRSYEQYF. The CDR3 nucleotides read TGCGCCAGCAGCTCAGGCGGTGGTAGCGGGAGATCCTACGAGCAGTACTTC.

The chain joins TRBV4-1 to TRBJ2-4, with 7 positions matching TRBD1. This CDR3 has 13 residues. The ends lost 3 bases at V and 7 bases at J; junction bases unmatched: 3. The germline V gene has CDR1 MGHRA and CDR2 YSYEKL. CDR3 region: CASSQTGPNIQYF. DNA of the CDR3: TGCGCCAGCAGCCAGACAGGGCCGAACATTCAGTACTTC.

This clonotype was observed at least ten times. This chain joins TRBV5-1 and TRBJ1-1, with a weak D call TRBD1 (5 bases). CDR1 is SGHRS and CDR2 is YFSETQ in the germline V gene. Trimming shortened V by 4 bases and J by 4 bases, and 14 bases separated the two germline ends. The CDR3 covers 14 residues. CDR3 loop: CASSGTTQGTEAFF. For the CDR3, the DNA is TGCGCCAGCAGCGGGACGACCCAGGGCACTGAAGCTTTCTTT.

This clonotype has a count of ten or more. The V gene is TRBV7-9, the J gene TRBJ2-1; perhaps TRBD2 as D (5 bases). V was clipped by 5 bases and J by 4 bases, with 18 bases between them. CDR1 SEHNR and CDR2 FQNEAQ come from the germline V gene (reference sequence). The CDR3 totals 16 residues. The CDR3 DNA follows: TGTGCCAGCAGCCCCCCGTTGCAGGCGGGTTACAATGAGCAGTTCTTC. This codes for CASSPPLQAGYNEQFF.

This clonotype was counted ten times or more. V is TRBV20-1 and J is TRBJ2-3; D unresolved. The CDR3 is made up of 11 amino acids. The germline V and J ends were trimmed by 3 bases and 5 bases, with 6 bases remaining between them. Germline V gene lookup returns CDR1 DFQATT and CDR2 SNEGSKA (reference sequence). The CDR3 region has the DNA TGCAGTGCTAGCTGGGGAGATACGCAGTATTTT. Protein: CSASWGDTQYF.

V and J are TRBV10-3 and TRBJ2-3, with D perhaps TRBD2 (7 bases). Trimming took off 4 bases at V and 3 bases at J, with 23 bases between the two ends. The CDR3 has 18 amino acids. In germline, CDR1 is ENHRY, CDR2 SYGVKD. The CDR3 protein is CAISGTGAGAVTTDTQYF. CDR3 in DNA: TGTGCCATCAGTGGAACCGGGGCGGGGGCGGTTACTACAGATACGCAGTATTTT.

The chain joins TRBV28 to TRBJ2-1; D is possibly TRBD1 or TRBD2 (7 bases each). Trimming took 8 bases from V and 0 from J, leaving 17 bases between them. CDR1 MDHEN and CDR2 SYDVKM come from the germline V gene. This CDR3 has 16 amino acids. The CDR3 region has the DNA TGTGCCAGCTGGAGGGCAGGGGGGGTCTCCTACAATGAGCAGTTCTTC. This gives the protein CASWRAGGVSYNEQFF.

This clonotype counts as medium-sized. The V call is TRBV29-1, the J call TRBJ1-1, with 7 bases fitting TRBD1. Per germline, CDR1 SQVTM and CDR2 ANQGSEA. The CDR3 consists of 13 residues. The J segment lost 1 base and the V segment lost 7 bases, leaving 6 bases of the junction unmatched. The CDR3, as DNA: TGCAGCGGGTCGACAGGGCAGAACACTGAAGCTTTCTTT. Its translation is CSGSTGQNTEAFF.

This clonotype was seen only a few times. CDR3: CASGDSYEQFF. CDR3 coding DNA: TGTGCCAGCGGAGATAGCTATGAGCAGTTCTTC. V and J are TRBV12-3 or TRBV12-4 and TRBJ2-1; D remains ambiguous. The CDR3 length is 11 residues. V lost 8 bases, J lost 8 bases, and 10 bases lay in between.

This clonotype was recorded many times. The V and J genes are TRBV5-1 and TRBJ2-3, with 12 bases identical to TRBD1. V lost 6 bases and J lost 6; bases outside the gene matches: 5. The CDR3 contains 14 residues. The germline gives CDR1 SGHRS, CDR2 YFSETQ. Here the CDR3 DNA reads TGCGCCAGCAACCCGGGACAGGGGGCCGATACGCAGTATTTT. Its translation: CASNPGQGADTQYF.

This clonotype appeared many times. This chain uses TRBV5-1 with TRBJ1-4; 8 bases are shared with TRBD1. Germline-derived CDR1 and CDR2 are SGHRS and YFSETQ. Trimming took 4 bases from V and 3 from J; bases not matched to a gene: 11. The CDR3 spans 17 residues. Here the CDR3 reads CASSGGQDARPNEKLFF. The CDR3 DNA reads TGCGCCAGCAGCGGGGGACAGGATGCACGACCTAATGAAAAACTGTTTTTT. Complete variable domain (other parts from reference TRBV5-1 and TRBJ1-4): KAGVTQTPRYLIKTRGQQVTLSCSPISGHRSVSWYQQTPGQGLQFLFEYFSETQRNKGNFPGRFSGRQFSNSRSEMNVSTLELGDSALYLCASSGGQDARPNEKLFFGSGTQLSVL.

To note about this clonotype: A read error is the likely source, as a far larger clone sits one nucleotide away. This chain uses TRBV6-5 with TRBJ2-4, with 8 bases aligning to TRBD1. Germline V gene data show CDR1 as MNHEY and CDR2 as SVGAGI. This CDR3 has 13 amino acids. V lost 8 bases, J lost 6 bases, and 6 bases stayed unmatched. The chain's CDR3 is CASAGGRVNIQYF. Here the CDR3 DNA reads TGTGCCAGCGCAGGGGGCCGGGTAAACATTCAGTACTTC.

The chain employs TRBV5-1 and TRBJ1-1; the D gene is possibly TRBD1 (5 bases). The CDR3 extends over 14 amino acids. Deletions cut 0 bases from V and 1 base from J, with 7 bases between. The germline CDR1 and CDR2 sequences are SGHRS and YFSETQ. The CDR3 spells CASSLGQKNTEAFF. As DNA, the CDR3 is TGCGCCAGCAGCTTGGGACAGAAGAACACTGAAGCTTTCTTT. Full variable domain (remainder filled in from reference TRBV5-1 and TRBJ1-1): KAGVTQTPRYLIKTRGQQVTLSCSPISGHRSVSWYQQTPGQGLQFLFEYFSETQRNKGNFPGRFSGRQFSNSRSEMNVSTLELGDSALYLCASSLGQKNTEAFFGQGTRLTVV.

A remark on this clonotype: This sequence is one base from a far larger clone and is likely a read error. J is TRBJ2-1 and V is TRBV6-5; TRBD1 or TRBD2 may be the D gene (5 bases each). Germline assignment: CDR1 MNHEY and CDR2 SVGAGI. The CDR3 covers 13 residues. The V end lost 5 bases, the J end lost 10 bases, and 15 bases lay between the germline ends. DNA of the CDR3: TGTGCCAGCAGTCGGGACGGGTCCTACGAGCAGTTCTTC. Translation: CASSRDGSYEQFF.

This clonotype came up once. The V call is TRBV28, the J call TRBJ1-3; D possibly corresponds to TRBD1 (5 bases). V lost 5 bases and J 4 bases, leaving 15 bases between the germline ends. The germline V gene has CDR1 MDHEN and CDR2 SYDVKM. The CDR3 has 15 residues. In DNA form, the CDR3 reads TGTGCCAGCAGTACAGGATTTACCTCAGGAAACACCATATATTTT. It is translated as CASSTGFTSGNTIYF.

As to this clonotype: With a far larger clone one base away, a read error is the likely cause. This chain connects TRBV6-1 to TRBJ1-3; no clear D. The CDR3 consists of 16 residues. Germline CDR1 reads MNHNS; CDR2 reads SASEGT. The CDR3 coding sequence is TGTGCCATCAGTGATGGGGTGCAAGTCTCTGGAAACACCATATATTTT. Protein sequence: CAISDGVQVSGNTIYF.

Here the CDR3 DNA reads TGTGCCACCAGTGAGACTAGCGGGGGGCTCTACAATGAGCAGTTCTTC. Residues: CATSETSGGLYNEQFF. The rearrangement uses TRBV24-1 and TRBJ2-1, with TRBD2 matching 13 bases. With V trimmed by 4 bases and J by 3 bases, 2 bases remained unmatched. Germline V CDR1 and CDR2: KGHDR, SFDVKD. The CDR3 spans 16 residues.

This clonotype showed up many times. The chain carries TRBV27 and TRBJ1-5, with 8 bases identical to TRBD1. Unmatched junction bases numbered 5, after V lost 5 bases and J lost 5 bases. The V gene's germline CDR1 is MNHEY and CDR2 SMNVEV (reference sequence). The length of the CDR3 is 14 residues. The CDR3 DNA reads TGTGCCAGCAGTGCAACAGGGGGGCATCAGCCCCAGCATTTT. Translation: CASSATGGHQPQHF.

Ten or more counts support this clonotype. This chain connects TRBV6-1 to TRBJ2-5; D is uncertain. The length of the CDR3 is 13 residues. The ends were cut back, 7 bases at V and 0 bases at J, with 9 bases in the middle. Germline CDR1 MNHNS, CDR2 SASEGT. The CDR3 loop is CASTRRYQETQYF. In nucleotides, the CDR3 is TGTGCCAGCACTCGGCGGTACCAAGAGACCCAGTACTTC.

At least ten counts were recorded for this clonotype. This rearrangement joins TRBV2 to TRBJ1-3; D possibly corresponds to TRBD1 (6 bases). V was trimmed by 8 bases and J by 2 bases, leaving 13 bases between them. Germline V lookup: CDR1 SNHLY, CDR2 FYNNEI. The CDR3 sequence is 14 residues long. The CDR3 reads CASYRGATGNTIYF. The CDR3 coding sequence is TGTGCCAGCTACCGGGGGGCCACTGGAAACACCATATATTTT.

The sample holds many counts of this clonotype. The chain has TRBV30 and TRBJ2-2; 7 bases fit TRBD1. Losses at the gene ends were 2 bases for V and 0 bases for J; bases not matched to a gene: 3. The germline V gene has CDR1 GTSNPN and CDR2 SVGIG (reference sequence). CDR3 size: 15 residues. The CDR3 nucleotides read TGTGCCTGGAGTCGAGGGGGCGCGAACACCGGGGAGCTGTTTTTT. It is translated as CAWSRGGANTGELFF.

This chain joins TRBV10-3 and TRBJ2-2, with D tentatively TRBD2 (5 bases). V lost 5 bases to trimming and J lost 4 bases, with 14 bases between them. The CDR3 totals 15 residues. The germline V gene has CDR1 ENHRY and CDR2 SYGVKD. DNA of the CDR3: TGTGCCATCAGTCCCCTGCGCGCGGGCACCGGGGAGCTGTTTTTT. Translated, it gives CAISPLRAGTGELFF.

This clonotype was seen ten or more times. The chain has TRBV28 and TRBJ2-7, with D possibly matching TRBD2 (5 bases). Trimming removed 4 bases from V and 3 bases from J, with 16 bases in between. The CDR3 extends over 15 amino acids. Germline V gene data show CDR1 as MDHEN and CDR2 as SYDVKM. CDR3: CASSSRMGVGYEQYF. CDR3 nucleotides: TGTGCCAGCAGTTCCCGGATGGGAGTAGGCTACGAGCAGTACTTC.

Ten or more counts support this clonotype. This rearrangement joins TRBV9 to TRBJ2-5, with 7 bases fitting TRBD2. The CDR3 contains 15 residues. Germline loops: CDR1 SGDLS, CDR2 YYNGEE. With 4 bases clipped from V and 1 base from J, the junction kept 7 bases outside the gene matches. This CDR3 is CASSLRGGTQETQYF. CDR3 in DNA: TGTGCCAGCAGCCTGCGCGGGGGTACCCAAGAGACCCAGTACTTC.